The 32 T cell receptor beta chains below all came from one sample that was sequenced in a study of radiotherapy plus CTLA-4 blockade in lung cancer. Libraries were prepared by immunoSEQ multiplex PCR; TCRdb keeps only in-frame clonotypes and omits some of them. The profile shows more than 90,000 clones, about four fifths of them singletons. Specimen: peripheral blood, collected from a patient treated with radiotherapy plus ipilimumab. All receptors come from a human donor with non-small cell lung cancer that progressed on radiotherapy plus ipilimumab.

The chain employs TRBV9 and TRBJ1-2, with D hard to call. The germline V gene has CDR1 SGDLS and CDR2 YYNGEE. The CDR3 covers 17 residues. V lost 3 bases and J lost 1, with 19 bases in between. In DNA, the CDR3 is TGTGCCAGCAGCGCGGGAACACCGTTTGGAATTAACTATGGCTACACCTTC. It specifies CASSAGTPFGINYGYTF.

V and J are TRBV29-1 and TRBJ2-1; D might be TRBD1 (6 bases). Germline V gene data show CDR1 as SQVTM and CDR2 as ANQGSEA. The CDR3 covers 17 residues. V dropped 4 bases and J dropped 2 bases, with 21 bases sitting between them. In DNA, the CDR3 is TGCAGCGTTGTAAGGGCAGGGGATTTAAGGACCTACAATGAGCAGTTCTTC. Its translation: CSVVRAGDLRTYNEQFF.

This chain connects TRBV6-5 to TRBJ2-7, with TRBD1 matching 9 bases. CDR3 length: 15 amino acids. Germline CDR1 MNHEY, CDR2 SVGAGI. The ends lost 5 bases at V and 3 bases at J; junction bases unmatched: 8. In DNA, the CDR3 is TGTGCCAGCAGTAATTACGGGACAGGGATCTACGAGCAGTACGTC. Protein: CASSNYGTGIYEQYV.

This clone was seen only a few times. The chain is built from TRBV7-2 and TRBJ1-5, with D maybe TRBD1 (6 bases). This CDR3 region has 16 residues. The germline V gene encodes CDR1 SGHTA and CDR2 FQGNSA. V was trimmed by 5 bases and J by 0 bases, leaving 14 bases between them. CDR3 in amino acids: CASSGTSWYSNQPQHF. In DNA, the CDR3 is TGTGCCAGCAGCGGGACAAGCTGGTATAGCAATCAGCCCCAGCATTTT. The full variable domain, with the rest looked up from reference TRBV7-2 and TRBJ1-5, is GAGVSQSPSNKVTEKGKDVELRCDPISGHTALYWYRQSLGQGLEFLIYFQGNSAPDKSGLPSDRFSAERTGGSVSTLTIQRTQQEDSAVYLCASSGTSWYSNQPQHFGDGTRLSIL.

V usage is TRBV15 and J usage is TRBJ2-1; possible D gene TRBD2, 6 bases. V lost 0 bases to trimming and J lost 0 bases, with 9 bases between them. Germline V lookup: CDR1 LNHNV, CDR2 YYDKDF (reference sequence). The CDR3 loop spans 16 amino acids. CDR3 region: CATSRDTSSSYNEQFF. The CDR3 region has the DNA TGTGCCACCAGCAGAGATACTAGCAGCTCCTACAATGAGCAGTTCTTC.

The chain couples TRBV30 to TRBJ2-5, with a possible D match to TRBD1 (5 bases). In germline, CDR1 is GTSNPN, CDR2 SVGIG (reference sequence). This CDR3 is built from 14 residues. V gave up 3 bases and J gave up 5 bases, with 16 bases separating them. The CDR3 loop reads CAWRINRQGETQYF. The CDR3 bases are TGTGCCTGGAGAATCAACCGGCAGGGTGAGACCCAGTACTTC.

The chain couples TRBV29-1 to TRBJ2-5; 13 nucleotides match TRBD2. Germline-derived CDR1 and CDR2 are SQVTM and ANQGSEA. Losses at the gene ends were 7 bases for V and 4 bases for J; bases not matched to a gene: 6. The CDR3 is made up of 14 amino acids. CDR3 DNA sequence: TGCAGCGGAACACTAGCGGGAGGGGTAGAGACCCAGTACTTC. Translation gives CSGTLAGGVETQYF.

The chain is built from TRBV9 and TRBJ2-5; 14 bases agree with TRBD2. The germline V gene has CDR1 SGDLS and CDR2 YYNGEE. The CDR3 length is 16 residues. Trimming cost V 4 bases and J 3 bases; bases outside gene matches: 5. This CDR3 is CASSTATSGREETQYF. CDR3 coding DNA: TGTGCCAGCAGCACGGCGACTAGCGGGAGGGAAGAGACCCAGTACTTC.

This clone was found once. The chain couples TRBV2 to TRBJ2-3, with TRBD2 matching 9 bases. The germline gives CDR1 SNHLY, CDR2 FYNNEI. The CDR3 is 16 residues long. V was pared by 7 bases and J by 2 bases, with 10 bases of the junction left unmatched. The CDR3 sequence is CASTSPGGRVTDTQYF. CDR3 sequence (DNA): TGTGCCAGCACTTCCCCTGGCGGGAGGGTCACAGATACGCAGTATTTT.

The J gene is TRBJ1-2, the V gene TRBV7-9; the match to TRBD1 covers 7 bases. The ends lost 5 bases at V and 5 bases at J; junction bases unmatched: 14. The CDR3 totals 16 residues. In germline, CDR1 is SEHNR, CDR2 FQNEAQ (reference sequence). The CDR3 sequence is CASSRGTADLLYGYTF. The CDR3 DNA reads as TGTGCCAGCAGCCGCGGGACAGCTGACCTTCTTTATGGCTACACCTTC.

The chain has TRBV9 and TRBJ2-7, with D perhaps TRBD2 (5 bases). The CDR3 sequence is 18 residues long. Germline CDR1 reads SGDLS; CDR2 reads YYNGEE. V shed 0 bases and J shed 3 bases, with 22 bases lying between them. In nucleotides, the CDR3 is TGTGCCAGCAGCGTAGGAAATAGCGCGGTGGGTGGCTACTACGAGCAGTACTTC. Translated, it gives CASSVGNSAVGGYYEQYF.

This clone appeared once. The rearrangement uses TRBV2 and TRBJ2-3, with TRBD2 matching over 8 bases. Germline-derived CDR1 and CDR2 are SNHLY and FYNNEI. The V and J ends lost 7 bases and 0 bases, in that order; junction bases with no gene match: 6. The CDR3 sequence is 15 residues long. The CDR3 DNA reads TGTGCCAGCAAAAAGCGGGAGTCTAGCACAGATACGCAGTATTTT. It is translated as CASKKRESSTDTQYF. The complete variable domain, with remaining parts taken from reference TRBV2 and TRBJ2-3, reads EPEVTQTPSHQVTQMGQEVILRCVPISNHLYFYWYRQILGQKVEFLVSFYNNEISEKSEIFDDQFSVERPDGSNFTLKIRSTKLEDSAMYFCASKKRESSTDTQYFGPGTRLTVL.

This CDR3 reads CASSSQKREDGDEQFF. The CDR3 nucleotides are TGTGCCAGCAGTTCACAAAAGCGGGAGGACGGGGATGAGCAGTTCTTC. The rearrangement links TRBV27 to TRBJ2-1; TRBD2 matches at 9 bases. CDR1 is MNHEY, CDR2 SMNVEV, per germline (reference sequence). There are 16 residues in the CDR3. Germline trimming cut 4 bases from V and 8 bases from J; bases unmatched to any gene: 12.

The table lists this clone with a few counts. J is TRBJ2-3 and V is TRBV9; possibly TRBD2 for D (6 bases). V was trimmed by 6 bases and J by 6 bases, leaving 11 bases between them. Germline V gives CDR1 SGDLS, CDR2 YYNGEE. This CDR3 has 12 amino acids. The CDR3 nucleotides are TGTGCCAGCAACACCCGGGAGGATACGCAGTATTTT. It encodes CASNTREDTQYF.

The rearrangement uses TRBV6-5 and TRBJ1-1; D perhaps matches TRBD1 (5 bases). V was clipped by 2 bases and J by 1 base, with 11 bases between them. The CDR3 totals 15 residues. In germline, CDR1 is MNHEY, CDR2 SVGAGI. CDR3 nucleotides: TGTGCCAGCAGTTACCAAAGGGGCCAGAACACTGAAGCTTTCTTT. Translating it yields CASSYQRGQNTEAFF.

The V gene is TRBV4-1, the J gene TRBJ1-3; a weak D match, TRBD1 (5 bases). CDR3 size: 15 residues. The ends were cut back, 0 bases at V and 2 bases at J, with 8 bases in the middle. CDR1 is MGHRA and CDR2 is YSYEKL in the germline V gene. The CDR3 is CASSQDPGAGNTIYF. The CDR3 nucleotides are TGCGCCAGCAGCCAAGATCCGGGGGCTGGAAACACCATATATTTT.

The rearrangement links TRBV9 to TRBJ2-1, with 9 bases that match TRBD1. With V trimmed by 3 bases and J by 12 bases, 10 bases remained unmatched. The CDR3 sequence is 14 residues long. CDR1 SGDLS and CDR2 YYNGEE come from the germline V gene. The CDR3 bases are TGTGCCAGCAGCGGTGGACAGGGGTCGGCCGGGCAGTTCTTC. Residues: CASSGGQGSAGQFF.

A single count supports this clone. The J gene is TRBJ2-1, the V gene TRBV27; D is unresolved. The CDR3 has 15 residues. The V end was cut by 4 bases, the J end by 0 bases, with 10 bases between. Germline values: CDR1 MNHEY, CDR2 SMNVEV (reference sequence). In DNA form, the CDR3 reads TGTGCCAGCAGTTCGACTCGCCGCTCCTACAATGAGCAGTTCTTC. It codes for CASSSTRRSYNEQFF.

The chain joins TRBV6-1 to TRBJ1-5; TRBD1 aligns across 7 bases. The CDR3 consists of 15 residues. V trimming: 0 bases; J trimming: 2 bases; junction bases outside the gene matches: 1. CDR1 is MNHNS, CDR2 SASEGT, per germline. As DNA, the CDR3 is TGTGCCAGCAGTGAAGCAGGGGGCGGCAATCAGCCCCAGCATTTT. Translation: CASSEAGGGNQPQHF.

The chain employs TRBV4-1 and TRBJ1-1, with D maybe TRBD1 (5 bases). Trimming left V 0 bases short and J 6 bases short, with 11 bases between. The CDR3 loop spans 14 amino acids. CDR1 is MGHRA, CDR2 YSYEKL, per germline. The CDR3 DNA is TGCGCCAGCAGCCAAGAGGGGAGGGGTTCTGAAGCTTTCTTT. Its translation is CASSQEGRGSEAFF.

The chain recombines TRBV6-6 with TRBJ1-5; 10 bases map to TRBD1. This CDR3 contains 14 residues. Germline loops: CDR1 MNHNY, CDR2 SVGAGI (reference sequence). V dropped 5 bases and J dropped 7; count of bases not matched to a gene: 5. Here the CDR3 reads CASSRQGALQPQHF. CDR3 sequence (DNA): TGTGCCAGCAGTCGACAGGGGGCATTGCAGCCCCAGCATTTT.

DNA for the CDR3: TGTGCCAGCAGCCAAGAGACAGGGGAGTCCTACGAGCAGTACTTC. Translated, it gives CASSQETGESYEQYF. V and J are TRBV4-2 and TRBJ2-7, with 8 bases that match TRBD1. The CDR3 is 15 residues long. Per germline, CDR1 LGHNA and CDR2 YNFKEQ. The V segment lost 0 bases and the J segment 1 base; nucleotides outside the gene matches: 2.

The chain is built from TRBV6-5 and TRBJ2-3; 9 nucleotides match TRBD1. CDR3 length: 15 amino acids. Trimming cost V 5 bases and J 3 bases; bases outside gene matches: 6. Germline values: CDR1 MNHEY, CDR2 SVGAGI. CDR3 sequence: CASSAPGQGTDTQYF. CDR3 sequence (DNA): TGTGCCAGCAGTGCACCGGGACAGGGTACAGATACGCAGTATTTT.

This clone was recorded only once. The chain is built from TRBV5-1 and TRBJ1-5; maybe TRBD1 (6 bases). V was cut by 0 bases and J by 8 bases, with 15 bases left in between. The CDR3 totals 15 residues. CDR1 is SGHRS, CDR2 YFSETQ, per germline. CDR3 coding DNA: TGCGCCAGCAGCTTGGCAGGGGCGTTCATGGAGCCCCAGCATTTT. This encodes CASSLAGAFMEPQHF.

The rearrangement joins TRBV15 to TRBJ2-7; no firm D call. V dropped 0 bases and J dropped 1 base, with 10 bases sitting between them. This CDR3 is 15 amino acids long. Germline values: CDR1 LNHNV, CDR2 YYDKDF (reference sequence). The CDR3 protein is CATSRDRQSSYEQYF. The CDR3 nucleotides are TGTGCCACCAGCAGAGACCGACAAAGTTCCTACGAGCAGTACTTC.

V usage is TRBV2 and J usage is TRBJ1-5; D remains ambiguous. Germline CDR1 reads SNHLY; CDR2 reads FYNNEI. CDR3 length: 13 residues. V lost 3 bases to trimming and J lost 5 bases, with 8 bases between them. CDR3 DNA: TGTGCCAGCAGTGAGATAGGGCATCAGCCCCAGCATTTT. It yields the protein CASSEIGHQPQHF.

The chain joins TRBV9 to TRBJ2-5, with D unresolved. V dropped 3 bases and J dropped 0 bases, with 9 bases sitting between them. Germline CDR1 is SGDLS and CDR2 is YYNGEE. The CDR3 is 14 amino acids. CDR3 coding DNA: TGTGCCAGCAGCGCGCAGACCTACCAAGAGACCCAGTACTTC. This translates into CASSAQTYQETQYF. The full variable domain, rest sourced from reference TRBV9 and TRBJ2-5, is DSGVTQTPKHLITATGQRVTLRCSPRSGDLSVYWYQQSLDQGLQFLIQYYNGEERAKGNILERFSAQQFPDLHSELNLSSLELGDSALYFCASSAQTYQETQYFGPGTRLLVL.

This clone has only a few counts. The V call is TRBV6-1, the J call TRBJ2-7, with TRBD2 identical over 11 bases. Trimming removed 3 bases from V and 7 bases from J; junction bases left unmatched: 8. The germline V gene encodes CDR1 MNHNS and CDR2 SASEGT. This CDR3 comprises 15 residues. The CDR3 region has the DNA TGTGCCAGCAGTGAGACTAGCGGGGAGGTCGAGGAGCAGTACTTC. This codes for CASSETSGEVEEQYF.

V usage is TRBV7-6 and J usage is TRBJ2-7; D tentatively fits TRBD1 or TRBD2 (6 bases each). Germline-derived CDR1 and CDR2 are SGHVS and FNYEAQ. Trimming took off 1 base at V and 4 bases at J, with 17 bases between the two ends. There are 16 residues in the CDR3. The CDR3 here is CASSLEGWGAGYEQYF. The DNA of the CDR3 is TGTGCCAGCAGCTTAGAAGGTTGGGGGGCGGGATACGAGCAGTACTTC.

The V gene is TRBV18, the J gene TRBJ1-5; D uncertain. This CDR3 is built from 15 residues. Trimming removed 4 bases from V and 4 bases from J, with 14 bases in between. Germline CDR1 is KGHSH and CDR2 is LQKENI. For the CDR3, the DNA is TGTGCCAGCTCACTTAGTGGCAGGACTAATCAGCCCCAGCATTTT. Translating it yields CASSLSGRTNQPQHF.

V is TRBV5-1 and J is TRBJ2-2; D is unclear. This CDR3 has 15 residues. Trimming pared 4 bases from V and 4 bases from J, leaving 14 bases between. Germline lookup yields CDR1 SGHRS and CDR2 YFSETQ. The chain's CDR3 is CASSPTNGVTGELFF. Here the CDR3 DNA reads TGCGCCAGCAGCCCCACAAATGGCGTCACCGGGGAGCTGTTTTTT. The full variable domain, completed using reference TRBV5-1 and TRBJ2-2, is KAGVTQTPRYLIKTRGQQVTLSCSPISGHRSVSWYQQTPGQGLQFLFEYFSETQRNKGNFPGRFSGRQFSNSRSEMNVSTLELGDSALYLCASSPTNGVTGELFFGEGSRLTVL.

This clone was seen only a few times. This chain uses TRBV6-1 with TRBJ2-5, with a possible D match to TRBD2 (7 bases). V lost 1 base, J lost 4 bases, and 10 bases lay in between. CDR1 MNHNS and CDR2 SASEGT come from the germline V gene. The CDR3 is 14 amino acids. The DNA of the CDR3 is TGTGCCAGCAGTGAAGTGCGGGGGCTAGAGACCCAGTACTTC. Residues: CASSEVRGLETQYF.